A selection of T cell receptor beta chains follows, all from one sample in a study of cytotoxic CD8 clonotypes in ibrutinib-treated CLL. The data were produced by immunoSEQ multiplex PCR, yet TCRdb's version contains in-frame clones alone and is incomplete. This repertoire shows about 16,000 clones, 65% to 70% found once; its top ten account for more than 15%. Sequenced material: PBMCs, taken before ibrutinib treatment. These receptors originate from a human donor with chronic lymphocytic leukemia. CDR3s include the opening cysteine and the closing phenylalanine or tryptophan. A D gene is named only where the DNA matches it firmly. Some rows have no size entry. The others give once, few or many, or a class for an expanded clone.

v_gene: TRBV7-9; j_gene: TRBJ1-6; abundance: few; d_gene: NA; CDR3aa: CASIKSSYNSPLHF; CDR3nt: TGTGCCAGCATAAAGAGCTCCTATAATTCACCCCTCCACTTT
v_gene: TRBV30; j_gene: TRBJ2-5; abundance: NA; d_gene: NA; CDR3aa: CAWRKTGQETQYF; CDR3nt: TGTGCCTGGAGAAAGACAGGTCAAGAGACCCAGTACTTC
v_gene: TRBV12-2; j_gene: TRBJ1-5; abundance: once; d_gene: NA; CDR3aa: CASRLGSGGVNPGLSNQPQHF; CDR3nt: TGTGCAAGTCGCTTAGGTTCGGGGGGCGTCAATCCAGGGTTAAGCAATCAGCCCCAGCATTTT
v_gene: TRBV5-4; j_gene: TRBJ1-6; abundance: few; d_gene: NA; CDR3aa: CASSGTGTLRPSYNSPLHF; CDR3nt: TGTGCCAGCAGCGGAACCGGGACACTGCGACCCTCCTATAATTCACCCCTCCACTTT
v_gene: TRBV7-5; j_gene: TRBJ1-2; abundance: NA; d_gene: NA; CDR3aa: CARSLGPKDGYTF; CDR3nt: TGTGCCAGAAGCCTCGGGCCCAAGGATGGCTACACCTTC
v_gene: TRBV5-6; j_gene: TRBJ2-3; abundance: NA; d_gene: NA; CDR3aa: CASIRVDRNTDTQYF; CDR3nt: TGTGCCAGCATCCGAGTCGACAGAAACACAGATACGCAGTATTTT
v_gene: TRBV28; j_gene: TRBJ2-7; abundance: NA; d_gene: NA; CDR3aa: CASSILGPYEQYF; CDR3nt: NA
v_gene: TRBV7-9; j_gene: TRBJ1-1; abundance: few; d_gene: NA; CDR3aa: CASSTDARGTEAFF; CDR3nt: TGTGCCAGCAGCACTGATGCGAGGGGCACTGAAGCTTTCTTT
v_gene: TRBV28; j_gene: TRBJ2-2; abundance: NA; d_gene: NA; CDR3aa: CASSSSGELFF; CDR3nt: TGTGCCAGCAGTTCAAGCGGGGAGCTGTTTTTT
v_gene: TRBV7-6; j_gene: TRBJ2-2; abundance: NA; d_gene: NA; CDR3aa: CASGSGRARNTGELFF; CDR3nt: TGTGCCAGCGGGTCGGGAAGGGCTCGGAACACCGGGGAGCTGTTTTTT
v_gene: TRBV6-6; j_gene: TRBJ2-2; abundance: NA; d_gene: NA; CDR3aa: CASSYPGSDTGELFF; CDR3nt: TGTGCCAGCAGTTACCCGGGATCAGACACCGGGGAGCTGTTTTTT
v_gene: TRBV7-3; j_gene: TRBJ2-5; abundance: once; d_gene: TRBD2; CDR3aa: CASSPFASGETQYF; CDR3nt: TGTGCCAGCAGCCCATTCGCTAGCGGAGAGACCCAGTACTTC
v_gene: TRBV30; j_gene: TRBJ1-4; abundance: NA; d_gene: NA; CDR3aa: CAWKSGLRGGEKLFF; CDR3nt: TGTGCCTGGAAGTCCGGACTCCGGGGGGGCGAAAAACTGTTTTTT
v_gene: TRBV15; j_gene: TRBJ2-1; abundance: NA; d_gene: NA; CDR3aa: CATSYKTGERVNEQFF; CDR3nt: TGTGCCACCAGCTATAAGACAGGAGAGAGGGTCAATGAGCAGTTCTTC
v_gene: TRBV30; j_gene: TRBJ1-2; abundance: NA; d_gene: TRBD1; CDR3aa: CAWAGQGANYGYTF; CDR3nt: TGTGCCTGGGCAGGACAGGGGGCAAACTATGGCTACACCTTC
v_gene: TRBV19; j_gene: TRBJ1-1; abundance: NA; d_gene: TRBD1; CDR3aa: CASSLNGQGAEAFF; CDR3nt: TGTGCCAGTAGTCTTAACGGACAGGGGGCTGAAGCTTTCTTT
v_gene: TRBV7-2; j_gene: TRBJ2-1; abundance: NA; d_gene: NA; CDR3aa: CASSFAGKNEQFF; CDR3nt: TGTGCCAGCAGCTTTGCGGGGAAAAATGAGCAGTTCTTC
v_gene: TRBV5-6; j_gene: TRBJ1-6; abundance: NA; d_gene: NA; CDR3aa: CASQELGSNSPLHF; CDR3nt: TGTGCCAGCCAGGAGCTCGGTTCTAATTCACCCCTCCACTTT
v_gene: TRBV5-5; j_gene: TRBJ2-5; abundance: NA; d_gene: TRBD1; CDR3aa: CASSLVGTGNRETQYF; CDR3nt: TGTGCCAGCAGCTTGGTTGGGACAGGGAACCGAGAGACCCAGTACTTC
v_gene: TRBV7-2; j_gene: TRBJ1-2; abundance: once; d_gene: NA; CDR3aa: CASSSDRLAGSSYGYTF; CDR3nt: TGTGCCAGCAGCTCTGACAGGCTGGCTGGTTCGAGCTATGGCTACACCTTC
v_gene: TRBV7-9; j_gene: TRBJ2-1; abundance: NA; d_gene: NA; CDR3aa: CASSFIALGGNEQFF; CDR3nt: TGTGCCAGCAGCTTTATCGCGTTGGGAGGCAATGAGCAGTTCTTC
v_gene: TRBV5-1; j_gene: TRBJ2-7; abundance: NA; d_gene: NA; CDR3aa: CASSTGGSYEQYF; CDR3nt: TGCGCCAGCAGCACAGGTGGGTCCTACGAGCAGTACTTC
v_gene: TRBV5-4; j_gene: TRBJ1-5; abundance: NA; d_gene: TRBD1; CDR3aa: CATRTGGNRANPPQHF; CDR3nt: TGTGCCACCAGAACAGGGGGAAACAGGGCTAATCCGCCCCAGCATTTT
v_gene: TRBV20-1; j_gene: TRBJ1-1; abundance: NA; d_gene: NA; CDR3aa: CSASLNTEAFF; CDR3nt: TGCAGTGCTAGTTTGAACACTGAAGCTTTCTTT
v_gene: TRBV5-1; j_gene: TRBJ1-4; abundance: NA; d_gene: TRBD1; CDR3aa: CASSSGQATNEKLFF; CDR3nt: TGCGCCAGCAGCTCCGGACAGGCAACTAATGAAAAACTGTTTTTT
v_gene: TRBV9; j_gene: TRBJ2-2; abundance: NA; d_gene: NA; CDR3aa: CASSSRSGTGELFF; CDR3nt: TGTGCCAGCAGCTCCCGGAGCGGCACCGGGGAGCTGTTTTTT